This T cell receptor beta chain is drawn from a study of cytomegalovirus exposure and HLA in healthy donors. General study findings and limits: In vitro, three CMV-associated chains proved specific for CMV antigens. Association with HLA alleles at 0.05 false discovery rate was found for around 17,000 TCR beta sequences in a later analysis. A highly shared variant cluster was judged a likely technical artifact.

V lost 3 bases and J lost 8; bases outside the gene matches: 6. This CDR3 comprises 14 residues. Germline lookup yields CDR1 SGHNT and CDR2 YENEEA. Primers: 60 Vbeta forward and 13 Jbeta reverse. Sequencing was performed with immunoSEQ multiplex PCR; in TCRdb, only in-frame clones are kept and a portion is missing. The sample lists 140,000 to 150,000 clones, 78% seen once, with just under 3% in the top ten. Concerning this clone itself: What it binds is unknown.

Source material: PBMCs. V and J are TRBV11-3 and TRBJ2-1, with 8 nucleotides matching TRBD1. The TCR was taken from a female donor in good health and CMV-seronegative. The CDR3 is CASSFTGQGDEQFF. CDR3 nucleotides: TGTGCCAGCAGCTTTACTGGACAGGGCGATGAGCAGTTCTTC.